The rows below give T cell receptor beta chains drawn from one sample of a study of T-cell reconstitution after alpha-beta-depleted transplantation in children. TCRdb processed the PCR reads anew with MiXCR; each CDR3 protein has one entry. Of 350,000 to 450,000 distinct CDR3 sequences in the sample, around 21% were seen once. The sequenced sample was PBMCs from the stem cell graft donor, obtained from the stem cell graft. The receptors were sampled from a human donor who donated a stem cell graft to a child with acute myeloid leukemia. The CDR3 runs from the conserved cysteine through the conserved F or W. A D gene is named only where the DNA matches it firmly. Some rows have no size entry. The others give once, few or many, or a class for an expanded clone.

v_gene,d_gene,abundance,j_gene,CDR3nt,CDR3aa
TRBV2,TRBD2,few,TRBJ2-1,TGTGCCAGCAGTGAAAGGACTAGCGGGACTGAGCAGTTCTTC,CASSERTSGTEQFF
TRBV5-5,TRBD2,few,TRBJ2-3,TGTGCCAGCAGCTTGGCTGGACTAGCCACAGATACGCAGTATTTT,CASSLAGLATDTQYF
TRBV12-3/TRBV12-4,-,few,TRBJ1-2,TGTGCCAGCAGTTTATCCGGGACACTTCTCGACTATGGCTACACCTTC,CASSLSGTLLDYGYTF
TRBV12-3/TRBV12-4,-,few,TRBJ2-2,TGTGCCAGCAGTTTGGGGCCGACGAACACCGGGGAGCTGTTTTTT,CASSLGPTNTGELFF
TRBV27,TRBD2,many,TRBJ2-5,TGTGCCAGCAGTTTCTCCGGGTCTAGCGGGAGCTTGGAGACCCAGTACTTC,CASSFSGSSGSLETQYF
TRBV10-3,-,-,TRBJ1-5,TGTGCCATCATCCAGACAGGTAATTCCCAGCATTTT,CAIIQTGNSQHF
TRBV11-3,-,few,TRBJ2-5,TGTGCCAGCAGCTTGTCATTTGTCCAAGAGACCCAGTACTTC,CASSLSFVQETQYF
TRBV6-5,-,-,TRBJ2-5,TGTGCCAGCAGTTATCCGGCGGGGACCCAGTACTTC,CASSYPAGTQYF
TRBV7-9,-,-,TRBJ2-1,TGTGCCAGCAGCTTAGTAGGGGGGGAGTGGGGCAATGAGCAGTTCTTC,CASSLVGGEWGNEQFF
TRBV11-2,-,-,TRBJ2-1,TGTGCCAGCAGCCCAAGCTGGAGAATGAATGAGCAGTTCTTC,CASSPSWRMNEQFF
TRBV7-2,-,-,TRBJ2-4,TGTGCCAGCAGCTTAGTTCTTTACGGGAAAAACATTCAGTACTTC,CASSLVLYGKNIQYF
TRBV4-1,TRBD2,many,TRBJ2-1,TGCGCCAGCAGCCAAGATATGGAGGGAGGGTGGAATGAGCAGTTCTTC,CASSQDMEGGWNEQFF
TRBV15,TRBD2,many,TRBJ2-7,TGTGCCACCAGCAGAGGATACGGGACTAGCGGACAGGAGTACTTC,CATSRGYGTSGQEYF
TRBV15,TRBD1,-,TRBJ2-5,TGTGCCACCAGCAGAGCCCTGATGGGGACAGGGTTCCAAGAGACCCAGTACTTC,CATSRALMGTGFQETQYF
TRBV29-1,-,many,TRBJ1-3,TGCAGCGTCCAGAGGGGGAGAAATTTTTACTCTGGAAACACCATATATTTT,CSVQRGRNFYSGNTIYF
TRBV5-1,-,few,TRBJ2-7,TGCGCCAGCAGCTTGACGGTAGGGGCCTCGGGCGAGCAGTACTTC,CASSLTVGASGEQYF
TRBV20-1,-,many,TRBJ2-2,TGCAGTGCTAGAGATTTTGACGGGAGCTGGACCGGGGAGCTGTTTTTT,CSARDFDGSWTGELFF
TRBV4-2,-,few,TRBJ1-3,TGTGCCAGCAGCCAAGACGGGGGATCAAGCTCTGGAAACACCATATATTTT,CASSQDGGSSSGNTIYF
TRBV12-3/TRBV12-4,-,few,TRBJ2-3,TGTGCCAGCAGTCCCCACTCCGGGAGCACGGGAGATACGCAGTATTTT,CASSPHSGSTGDTQYF
TRBV15,TRBD1,-,TRBJ2-7,TGTGCCACCAGCTACGGGACAGGAGCCTACGAGCAGTACTTC,CATSYGTGAYEQYF
TRBV29-1,-,many,TRBJ2-2,TGCAGCGGTGGACACCGCGCGAACACCGGGGAGCTGTTTTTT,CSGGHRANTGELFF
TRBV15,TRBD2,few,TRBJ2-7,TGTGCCACCAGCAGAGGGACTAGCGGGAGTGGGTACGAGCAGTACTTC,CATSRGTSGSGYEQYF
TRBV5-1,TRBD2,once,TRBJ2-7,TGCGCCAGCAGCTCCTCGGGACTAGTCACCGACGAGCAGTACTTC,CASSSSGLVTDEQYF
TRBV28,-,-,TRBJ2-7,TGTGCCAGCAGTTTTCTTCGGTACGAGCAGTACTTC,CASSFLRYEQYF
TRBV12-3/TRBV12-4,TRBD1,-,TRBJ1-5,TGTGCCAGCAGTAGGACAGGGGGGGATCAGCCCCAGCATTTT,CASSRTGGDQPQHF